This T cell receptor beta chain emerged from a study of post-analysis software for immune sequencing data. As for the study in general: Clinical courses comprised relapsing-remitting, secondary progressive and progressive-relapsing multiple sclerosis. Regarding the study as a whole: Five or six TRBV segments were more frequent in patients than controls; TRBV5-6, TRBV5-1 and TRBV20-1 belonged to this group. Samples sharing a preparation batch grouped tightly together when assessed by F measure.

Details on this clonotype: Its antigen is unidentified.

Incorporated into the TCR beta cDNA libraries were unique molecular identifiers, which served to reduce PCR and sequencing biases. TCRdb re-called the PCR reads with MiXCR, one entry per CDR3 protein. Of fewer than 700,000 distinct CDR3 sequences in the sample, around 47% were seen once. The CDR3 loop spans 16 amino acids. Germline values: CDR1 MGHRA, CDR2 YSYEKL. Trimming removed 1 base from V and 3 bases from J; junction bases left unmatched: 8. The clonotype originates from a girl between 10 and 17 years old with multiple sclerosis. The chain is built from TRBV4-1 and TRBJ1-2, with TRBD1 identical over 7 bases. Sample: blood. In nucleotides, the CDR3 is TGCGCCAGCAGCCAAGTTATCGGACAGGTGTACTATGGCTACACCTTC. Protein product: CASSQVIGQVYYGYTF.